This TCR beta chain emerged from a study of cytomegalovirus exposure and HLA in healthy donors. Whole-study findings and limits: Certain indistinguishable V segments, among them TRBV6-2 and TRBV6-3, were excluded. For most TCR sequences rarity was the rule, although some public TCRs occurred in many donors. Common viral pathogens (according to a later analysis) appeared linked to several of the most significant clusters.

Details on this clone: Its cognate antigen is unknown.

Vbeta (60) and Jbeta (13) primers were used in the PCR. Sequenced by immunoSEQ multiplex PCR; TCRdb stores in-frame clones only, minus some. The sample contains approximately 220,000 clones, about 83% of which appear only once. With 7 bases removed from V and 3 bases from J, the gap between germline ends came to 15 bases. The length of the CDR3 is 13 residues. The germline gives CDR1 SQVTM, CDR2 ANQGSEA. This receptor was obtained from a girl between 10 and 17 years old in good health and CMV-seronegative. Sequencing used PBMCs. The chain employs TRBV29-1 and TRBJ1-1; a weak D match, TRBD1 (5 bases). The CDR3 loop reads CSAKGPADTEAFF. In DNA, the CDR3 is TGCAGCGCCAAGGGGCCCGCGGACACTGAAGCTTTCTTT.